The rows below give T cell receptor beta chains drawn from one sample of a study of T cells in Graves' hyperthyroidism and ophthalmopathy. Each CDR3 protein gets one entry after TCRdb re-called the multiplex PCR reads with MiXCR. The data show around 60,000 distinct CDR3 sequences, around 50% seen once. Sequencing was done on a sample of blood. These receptors were taken from a woman aged 30 to 39 with Graves' ophthalmopathy. Each CDR3 is given with its conserved first and last residue. The D gene is left open where the match is weak. Some rows mark clone size as missing; the rest say once, few, many or name a class of expanded clone.

>TRBV10-3|TRBD1|TRBJ1-3|.
TGTGCCATCAGTGGGTCCGGGACAGGGGGCGTTGGAAACACCATATATTTT
CAISGSGTGGVGNTIYF
>TRBV10-3|TRBD1|TRBJ2-7|.
TGTGCCATCAGTCGAGGACAGGGCTACGAGCAGTACTTC
CAISRGQGYEQYF
>TRBV28|TRBD2|TRBJ2-3|many
TGTGCCAGCAGGTTACTAGCGGGCGGCACAGATACGCAGTATTTT
CASRLLAGGTDTQYF
>TRBV9|TRBD1|TRBJ2-3|.
TGTGCCAGCACCCCGGGAGAGCGGACAGGGTGGTATTTT
CASTPGERTGWYF
>TRBV7-9|TRBD1|TRBJ2-7|.
TGTGCCAGCAGCTCGGGACAGCCCCTGGGGCTTGAACAGTACTTC
CASSSGQPLGLEQYF
>TRBV5-6|TRBD2|TRBJ2-5|many
TGTGCCAGCACCGAATCGGGACTAGCGCTTGAGACCCAGTACTTC
CASTESGLALETQYF
>TRBV9|TRBD1|TRBJ1-2|.
TGTGCCAGCAGCGGGACAGGGGCGGCGGGCTACACCTTC
CASSGTGAAGYTF
>TRBV3-1|.|TRBJ2-5|many
TGTGCCAGCAGCCCTACGGGGCGACAAGAGACCCAGTACTTC
CASSPTGRQETQYF
>TRBV20-1|TRBD2|TRBJ2-2|.
TGCAGTGCTAGGGCGGCGGGAGGGCCGGGATCGAACACCGGGGGGCTGCTTTTT
CSARAAGGPGSNTGGLLF
>TRBV6-1|.|TRBJ1-2|many
TGTGCCAGCATCCCTGACAGTCGCTATGGCTACACCTTC
CASIPDSRYGYTF
>TRBV24-1|.|TRBJ1-6|.
TGTGCCACCAGTGATTATCCCCTCCACTTT
CATSDYPLHF
>TRBV25-1|TRBD1|TRBJ1-1|.
TGTGCCAGCAGTAGGCAGGGGGCCTGGGCTTTTTTT
CASSRQGAWAFF
>TRBV10-3|TRBD1|TRBJ2-1|.
TGTGCCATCAGTGTTGGGACAGGTATCTACAATGAGCAGTTCTTC
CAISVGTGIYNEQFF
>TRBV7-6|TRBD1|TRBJ2-1|.
TGTGCCAGCAGCTGGCCGGGACAGGGCAACGAGCAGTTCTTC
CASSWPGQGNEQFF
>TRBV20-1|.|TRBJ1-2|once
TGCAGTGTCGGGAAGGGTTATGGCTACACCTTC
CSVGKGYGYTF
>TRBV10-2|.|TRBJ2-3|many
TGCGCCACCCGGGATGCGCCAATGGGACAAGATACGCAGTATTTT
CATRDAPMGQDTQYF
>TRBV7-3|TRBD2|TRBJ2-2|many
TGTGCCAGCAGCTTAGGACTAGCGGGGACCGGGGAGCTGTTTTTT
CASSLGLAGTGELFF
>TRBV12-3/TRBV12-4|TRBD1|TRBJ2-1|many
TGTGCCAGCAGTCGGACAGGGGCGGCCAATGAGCAGTTCTTC
CASSRTGAANEQFF
>TRBV12-3/TRBV12-4|.|TRBJ1-5|many
TGTGCCAGCAGTTTGGCGGACAGCAATCAGCCCCTGCATTTT
CASSLADSNQPLHF
>TRBV6-6|.|TRBJ1-5|.
TGTGCCAGCAGTCTCCAGGGGAGCGAGCATTTT
CASSLQGSEHF
>TRBV7-6|.|TRBJ1-4|.
TGTGCCAGCAGCAGCCGGGACGGACTGTTTTTT
CASSSRDGLFF
>TRBV2|.|TRBJ2-7|many
TGTGCCAGCACCCCTGGAGATCAGACCTACGAGCAGTACTTC
CASTPGDQTYEQYF
>TRBV12-3/TRBV12-4|.|TRBJ2-2|many
TGTGCCAGCAGTCCGGACACCGGGGAGCTGTTTTTT
CASSPDTGELFF
>TRBV29-1|.|TRBJ1-1|.
TGCAGCGTGGGGGCGTTGGGAACTGAAGCTTTCTTT
CSVGALGTEAFF
>TRBV7-9|TRBD1|TRBJ2-3|.
TGTGCCAGCAGCTTTTTGACAGGGGGCTCAGAAACGCAGTATTTT
CASSFLTGGSETQYF
>TRBV20-1|.|TRBJ1-1|.
TGCAGTGCCCATCGAGATCCGACGGTGAACACTGAAGCTTTCTTT
CSAHRDPTVNTEAFF
>TRBV3-1|.|TRBJ1-4|.
TGTGCCAGCAGCCAGGATAACACCGGAAAGAGTGAAAAACTGTTTTTT
CASSQDNTGKSEKLFF
>TRBV6-1|.|TRBJ2-6|.
TGCGCCAGCACGCAGGGATTGGCTGGGGCCAACGTCCTGACTTTC
CASTQGLAGANVLTF
>TRBV19|TRBD1|TRBJ1-1|.
TGTGCCAGTAGTCTGCAGACAGGGAACACTGAACCTTTCTTT
CASSLQTGNTEPFF
>TRBV19|.|TRBJ2-1|.
TGTGCCAGTAGTATCAATACCCAGGGCGATGAGCAGTTCTTC
CASSINTQGDEQFF
>TRBV20-1|TRBD2|TRBJ2-3|many
TGCAGTGCTAGAGATGGGTGGACTAGCGGGAAAATTTCCACAGATACGCAGTATTTT
CSARDGWTSGKISTDTQYF
>TRBV18|.|TRBJ1-4|once
TGTGCCAGCTCACCAGGGAGGCAAGCAACTAATGAAAAACTGTTTTTT
CASSPGRQATNEKLFF
>TRBV2|.|TRBJ2-3|once
TGTGCCAGCGTTGCAGGGGCGGTAGATACGCAGTATTTT
CASVAGAVDTQYF
>TRBV6-5|TRBD1|TRBJ2-2|many
TGTGCCAGCAGTTACTCGACCGGGACAGCAAACACCGGGGAGCTGTTTTTT
CASSYSTGTANTGELFF
>TRBV19|.|TRBJ1-5|many
TGTGCCAGTAGTAACCCGAGGGAGGCTCAGCCCCAGCATTTT
CASSNPREAQPQHF
>TRBV20-1|TRBD1|TRBJ1-6|many
TGCAGTGCTAGGGGGGGACAGGGTACTTCACCCCTCCACTTT
CSARGGQGTSPLHF
>TRBV27|.|TRBJ2-1|many
TGTGCCAGCAGTCCCAAGGACTTCCGAGGGTCTAGGAATGAGCAGTTCTTC
CASSPKDFRGSRNEQFF
>TRBV19|TRBD2|TRBJ2-7|many
TGTGCCACGCGGGGGGCCTACGAGCAGTACTTC
CATRGAYEQYF
>TRBV7-2|.|TRBJ1-2|once
TGTGCCAGCAGCTTAGCGCCTCTTGGGGGGGCCTATGGCTACACCTTC
CASSLAPLGGAYGYTF
>TRBV20-1|.|TRBJ1-5|many
TGCAGTGCTAAGGACAGTCGAGTAGGGAATCAGCCCCAGCATTTT
CSAKDSRVGNQPQHF